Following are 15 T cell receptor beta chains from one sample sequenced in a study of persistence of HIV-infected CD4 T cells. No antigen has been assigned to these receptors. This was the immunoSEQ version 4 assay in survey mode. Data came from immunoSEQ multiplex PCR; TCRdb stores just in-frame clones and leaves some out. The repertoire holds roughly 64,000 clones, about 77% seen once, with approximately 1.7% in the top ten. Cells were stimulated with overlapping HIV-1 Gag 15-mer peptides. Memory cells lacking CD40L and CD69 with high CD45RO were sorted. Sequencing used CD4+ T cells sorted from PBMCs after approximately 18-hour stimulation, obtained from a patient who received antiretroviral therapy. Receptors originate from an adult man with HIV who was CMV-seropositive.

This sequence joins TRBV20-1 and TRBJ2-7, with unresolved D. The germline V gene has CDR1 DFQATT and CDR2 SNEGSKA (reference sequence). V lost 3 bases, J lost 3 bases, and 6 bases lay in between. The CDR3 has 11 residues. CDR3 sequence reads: CSASKSYEQYF. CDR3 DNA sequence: TGCAGTGCTAGTAAGAGCTACGAGCAGTACTTC.

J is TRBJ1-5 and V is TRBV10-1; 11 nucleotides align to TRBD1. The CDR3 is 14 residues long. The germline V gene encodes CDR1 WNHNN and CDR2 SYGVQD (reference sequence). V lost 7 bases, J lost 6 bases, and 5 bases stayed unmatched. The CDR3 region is CASTTGTGGQPQHF. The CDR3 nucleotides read TGCGCCAGCACTACCGGGACAGGGGGTCAGCCCCAGCATTTT.

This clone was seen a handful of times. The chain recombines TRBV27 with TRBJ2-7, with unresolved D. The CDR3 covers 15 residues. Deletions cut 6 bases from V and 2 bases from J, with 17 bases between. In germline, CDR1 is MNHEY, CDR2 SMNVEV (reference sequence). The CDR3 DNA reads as TGTGCCAGCAGCCCTACGAGAATTTCCACCTACGAGCAGTACTTC. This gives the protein CASSPTRISTYEQYF.

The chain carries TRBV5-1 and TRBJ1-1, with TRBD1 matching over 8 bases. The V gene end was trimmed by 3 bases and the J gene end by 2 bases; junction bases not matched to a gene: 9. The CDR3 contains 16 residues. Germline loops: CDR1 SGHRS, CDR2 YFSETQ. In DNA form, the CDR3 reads TGCGCCAGCAGCTCCCTCGGACAGGGAGGAAACACTGAAGCTTTCTTT. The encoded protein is CASSSLGQGGNTEAFF.

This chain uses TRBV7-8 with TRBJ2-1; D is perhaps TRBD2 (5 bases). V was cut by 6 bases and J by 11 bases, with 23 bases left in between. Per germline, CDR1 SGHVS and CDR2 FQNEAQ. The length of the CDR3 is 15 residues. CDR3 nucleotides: TGTGCCAGCAGTCTTACAGCCGGACTTGGAAATAAGCAGTTCTTC. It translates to CASSLTAGLGNKQFF.

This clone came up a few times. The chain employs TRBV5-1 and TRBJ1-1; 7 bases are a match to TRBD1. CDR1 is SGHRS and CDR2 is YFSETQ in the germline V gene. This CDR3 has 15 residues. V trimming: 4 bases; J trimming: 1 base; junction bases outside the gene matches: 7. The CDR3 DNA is TGCGCCAGCAGCGGCGGGACAGCGAAGAACACTGAAGCTTTCTTT. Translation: CASSGGTAKNTEAFF.

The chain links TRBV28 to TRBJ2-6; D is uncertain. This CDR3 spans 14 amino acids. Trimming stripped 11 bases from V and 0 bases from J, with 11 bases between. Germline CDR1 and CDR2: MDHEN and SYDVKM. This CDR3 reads CAHNSGSGANVLTF. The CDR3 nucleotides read TGTGCCCATAATTCAGGCTCTGGGGCCAACGTCCTGACTTTC.

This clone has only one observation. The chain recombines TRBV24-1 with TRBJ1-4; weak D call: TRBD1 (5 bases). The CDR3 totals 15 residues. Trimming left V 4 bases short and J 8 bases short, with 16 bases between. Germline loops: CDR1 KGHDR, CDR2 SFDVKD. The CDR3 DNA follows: TGTGCCACCAGTGAACCGGGACCCGGAGGCGAAAAACTGTTTTTT. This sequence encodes CATSEPGPGGEKLFF.

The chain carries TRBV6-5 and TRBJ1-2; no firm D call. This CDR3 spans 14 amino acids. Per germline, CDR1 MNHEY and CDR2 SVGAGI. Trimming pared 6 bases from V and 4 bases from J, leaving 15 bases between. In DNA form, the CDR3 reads TGTGCCAGCAGGGGAGGCAGTCGAAGCTATGGCTACACCTTC. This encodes CASRGGSRSYGYTF.

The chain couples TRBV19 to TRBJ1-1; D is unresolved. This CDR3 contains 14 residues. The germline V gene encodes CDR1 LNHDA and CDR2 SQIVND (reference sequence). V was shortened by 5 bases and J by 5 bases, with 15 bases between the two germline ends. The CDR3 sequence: CASSPRVGPTEAFF. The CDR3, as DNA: TGTGCCAGTAGTCCCCGGGTTGGACCTACTGAAGCTTTCTTT.

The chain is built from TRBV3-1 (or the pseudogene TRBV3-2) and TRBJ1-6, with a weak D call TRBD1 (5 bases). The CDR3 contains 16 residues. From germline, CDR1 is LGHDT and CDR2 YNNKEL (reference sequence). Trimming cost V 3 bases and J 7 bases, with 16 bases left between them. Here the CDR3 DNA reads TGTGCCAGCAGCCAGGGGTTAGGGGTGCAAAATTCACCCCTCCACTTT. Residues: CASSQGLGVQNSPLHF.

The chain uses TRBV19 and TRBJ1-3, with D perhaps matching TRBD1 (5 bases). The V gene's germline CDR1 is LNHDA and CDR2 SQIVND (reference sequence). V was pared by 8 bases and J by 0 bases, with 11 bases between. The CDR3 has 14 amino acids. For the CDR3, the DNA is TGTGCCAGTGCGGGGGACCTCTCTGGAAACACCATATATTTT. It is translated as CASAGDLSGNTIYF.

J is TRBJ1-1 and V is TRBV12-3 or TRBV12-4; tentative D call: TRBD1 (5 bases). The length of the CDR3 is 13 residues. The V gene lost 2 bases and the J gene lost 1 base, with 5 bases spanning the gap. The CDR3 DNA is TGTGCCAGCAGTTTACAGGGGAACACTGAAGCTTTCTTT. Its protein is CASSLQGNTEAFF.

Written as DNA, the CDR3 is TGTGCCAGCAGGGCACCGACAGGGGGAAACACCGGGGAGCTGTTTTTT. Translation: CASRAPTGGNTGELFF. The chain employs TRBV2 and TRBJ2-2; 9 bases are shared with TRBD1. Trimming at V came to 6 bases and at J to 2 bases, leaving 7 bases not matched to a gene. Germline V gene sequence: CDR1 SNHLY, CDR2 FYNNEI. The CDR3 is made up of 16 amino acids.

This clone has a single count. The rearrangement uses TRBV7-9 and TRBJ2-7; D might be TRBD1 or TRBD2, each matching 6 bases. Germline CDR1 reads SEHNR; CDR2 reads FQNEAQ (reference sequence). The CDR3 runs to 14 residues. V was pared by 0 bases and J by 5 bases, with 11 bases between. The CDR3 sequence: CASSLAGGRNEQYF. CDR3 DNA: TGTGCCAGCAGCTTAGCGGGGGGCCGCAACGAGCAGTACTTC. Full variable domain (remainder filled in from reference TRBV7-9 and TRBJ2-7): DTGVSQNPRHKITKRGQNVTFRCDPISEHNRLYWYRQTLGQGPEFLTYFQNEAQLEKSRLLSDRFSAERPKGSFSTLEIQRTEQGDSAMYLCASSLAGGRNEQYFGPGTRLTVT.